This T cell receptor beta chain was obtained from a study of cytomegalovirus exposure and HLA in healthy donors. Study-level findings and limits: Analysis performed later showed TCR beta chains linked to HLA being more clonally expanded than equally common others. The authors enumerated over 150 TCR beta chains as linked to cytomegalovirus.

Primers for the PCR totalled 60 Vbeta and 13 Jbeta. Method: immunoSEQ multiplex PCR; TCRdb's copy keeps in-frame clones and lacks some. The data contain some 110,000 clones, around 75% of them singletons. From germline, CDR1 is MNHNS and CDR2 SASEGT. J was trimmed by 8 bases and V by 2 bases; bases with no gene match: 5. This CDR3 is 15 amino acids long. To note about this clone: Its antigen is as yet unknown. This likely comes from a read error, as the CDR3 has no conserved phenylalanine or tryptophan at its end.

At sampling all donors were nominally healthy, likely with unrecorded immune exposures. The chain carries TRBV6-1 and TRBJ1-6; 8 nucleotides align to TRBD1. Sequenced sample: PBMCs. This TCR came from a young man in good health and CMV-seropositive. In nucleotides, the CDR3 is TGTGCCAGCAGTGAACTTGACAGGGGCCATTCACCCCTCCACCTT. This sequence encodes CASSELDRGHSPLHL.